These 26 T cell receptor beta chains came from one sample sequenced in a study of CD4+ T cells in melanoma. Assay used: immunoSEQ multiplex PCR; TCRdb lists only in-frame clones, some missing. Of about 54,000 clones in the sample, approximately 74% were seen once. Sequencing was carried out using tumor tissue. The receptors shown here come from a human donor with melanoma.

V and J are TRBV27 and TRBJ2-1; 12 nucleotides line up with TRBD2. The CDR3 is made up of 17 amino acids. Trimming removed 3 bases from V and 6 bases from J; junction bases left unmatched: 9. Per the germline V gene, CDR1 is MNHEY and CDR2 is SMNVEV (reference sequence). The CDR3 DNA reads as TGTGCCAGCAGTTTCGGTCTAGCGGGGGGGTGGGGCAATGAGCAGTTCTTC. This codes for CASSFGLAGGWGNEQFF.

The chain couples TRBV5-4 to TRBJ1-3, with TRBD1 matching 10 bases. The CDR3 is 16 amino acids. V shed 3 bases and J 3 bases; nucleotides not matched to a gene: 6. Germline V gene data show CDR1 as SGHNT and CDR2 as YYREEE (reference sequence). This CDR3 reads CASSWGQGFGGNTIYF. CDR3 sequence (DNA): TGTGCCAGCAGCTGGGGACAGGGGTTCGGTGGAAACACCATATATTTT.

This clone was counted only a few times. The V gene is TRBV5-1, the J gene TRBJ2-7; no clear D gene. V shed 4 bases and J shed 4 bases, with 9 bases lying between them. CDR1 and CDR2 from the germline V gene are SGHRS and YFSETQ. CDR3 length: 12 residues. In DNA, the CDR3 is TGCGCCAGCAGCCGGGTGGGTTACGAGCAGTACTTC. It translates to CASSRVGYEQYF.

This clone was observed at least ten times. This rearrangement joins TRBV7-6 to TRBJ1-1; D ambiguous. Deletions cut 0 bases from V and 4 bases from J, with 9 bases between. Germline lookup yields CDR1 SGHVS and CDR2 FNYEAQ. The CDR3 covers 14 residues. The CDR3: CASSLATIGTEAFF. The CDR3 region has the DNA TGTGCCAGCAGCTTAGCTACCATCGGCACTGAAGCTTTCTTT.

Only one count was recorded for this clone. The chain employs TRBV2 and TRBJ2-7; D gene ambiguous. The CDR3 length is 16 residues. V was cut by 2 bases and J by 3 bases, with 17 bases left in between. Germline CDR1 is SNHLY and CDR2 is FYNNEI. For the CDR3, the DNA is TGTGCCAGCAGTGAACTTTTTGGGTTGGACGTCTACGAGCAGTACTTC. Amino acids: CASSELFGLDVYEQYF. Complete variable domain (other parts from reference TRBV2 and TRBJ2-7): EPEVTQTPSHQVTQMGQEVILRCVPISNHLYFYWYRQILGQKVEFLVSFYNNEISEKSEIFDDQFSVERPDGSNFTLKIRSTKLEDSAMYFCASSELFGLDVYEQYFGPGTRLTVT.

V and J are TRBV7-8 and TRBJ1-2, with 8 bases that match TRBD1. V lost 5 bases to trimming and J lost 6 bases; unmatched junction nucleotides: 5. This CDR3 is 13 amino acids long. Germline CDR1 reads SGHVS; CDR2 reads FQNEAQ. The CDR3 reads CASSPQGADGYTF. For the CDR3, the DNA is TGTGCCAGCAGCCCGCAGGGGGCGGATGGCTACACCTTC.

The chain links TRBV5-1 to TRBJ2-5; TRBD2 matches 10 bases. CDR3 length equals 13 residues. Germline V lookup: CDR1 SGHRS, CDR2 YFSETQ. The trim removed 3 bases at V and 4 bases at J, leaving 0 bases unmatched. CDR3 nucleotides: TGCGCCAGCAGCTGGACTAGCGGAGAGACCCAGTACTTC. Amino acids: CASSWTSGETQYF.

A few counts support this clone. The rearrangement joins TRBV18 to TRBJ2-2; no definite D call. CDR1 is KGHSH and CDR2 is LQKENI in the germline V gene. V lost 6 bases and J lost 6, with 8 bases in between. The CDR3 has 12 residues. This CDR3 is CASSSLAGELFF. The DNA of the CDR3 is TGTGCCAGCTCCTCCCTAGCCGGGGAGCTGTTTTTT.

A note on this clone: Other DNA sequences from this sample encode an identical CDR3 as well. The genes are TRBV7-2 and TRBJ2-7, with a possible D match to TRBD2 (5 bases). The CDR3 runs 14 residues. Germline values: CDR1 SGHTA, CDR2 FQGNSA. Trimming left V 0 bases short and J 0 bases short, with 6 bases between. The CDR3, as DNA: TGTGCCAGCAGCTTAGCGCGGGTCTCCTACGAGCAGTACTTC. This gives the protein CASSLARVSYEQYF.

This clone turned up a few times. The chain combines TRBV9 with TRBJ2-3; 10 bases match TRBD2. The ends lost 4 bases at V and 5 bases at J; junction bases unmatched: 4. The CDR3 totals 14 residues. The V gene's germline CDR1 is SGDLS and CDR2 YYNGEE. CDR3 region: CASSLAGEGDTQYF. As DNA, the CDR3 is TGTGCCAGCAGCCTAGCGGGGGAGGGAGATACGCAGTATTTT.

Here the CDR3 DNA reads TGTGCCAGCAGCAAACGGGCTCTTAACTATGGCTACACCTTC. The encoded protein is CASSKRALNYGYTF. This chain uses TRBV21-1 with TRBJ1-2. TRBV21-1 is labeled a pseudogene. The CDR3 covers 14 residues.

V is TRBV6-6 and J is TRBJ1-2, with 9 bases aligning to TRBD1. The CDR3 has 13 amino acids. The V and J ends lost 0 bases and 11 bases, in that order; junction bases with no gene match: 4. Germline V gene sequence: CDR1 MNHNY, CDR2 SVGAGI (reference sequence). In DNA form, the CDR3 reads TGTGCCAGCAGTTACTCGACAGGGGGTGGATACACCTTC. This sequence encodes CASSYSTGGGYTF.

The chain links TRBV4-1 to TRBJ2-3; 7 positions agree with TRBD2. Germline V gene data show CDR1 as MGHRA and CDR2 as YSYEKL. V shed 0 bases and J 3 bases; nucleotides not matched to a gene: 9. CDR3 length: 17 amino acids. In DNA form, the CDR3 reads TGCGCCAGCAGCCAAGAAGGGCGTGGGCGGGGGACAGATACGCAGTATTTT. Protein sequence: CASSQEGRGRGTDTQYF.

The rearrangement joins TRBV6-6 to TRBJ1-4; 8 nucleotides match TRBD1. Germline V gene sequence: CDR1 MNHNY, CDR2 SVGAGI (reference sequence). Trimming at V came to 6 bases and at J to 8 bases, leaving 8 bases not matched to a gene. The CDR3 is 14 residues long. The CDR3 reads CASSPGQVKEKLFF. DNA of the CDR3: TGTGCCAGCAGCCCGGGACAGGTTAAGGAAAAACTGTTTTTT.

This clone has a count of ten or more. J is TRBJ2-3 and V is TRBV5-1, with D perhaps given as TRBD1 or TRBD2 (5 bases each). Germline assignment: CDR1 SGHRS and CDR2 YFSETQ. This CDR3 has 14 amino acids. Trimming stripped 6 bases from V and 0 bases from J, with 11 bases between. The CDR3 sequence: CASTIGDSTDTQYF. CDR3 sequence (DNA): TGCGCCAGCACCATAGGGGACAGCACAGATACGCAGTATTTT.

The chain employs TRBV7-2 and TRBJ1-5; TRBD1 matches 9 bases. The CDR3 length is 16 residues. Per the germline V gene, CDR1 is SGHTA and CDR2 is FQGNSA. The junction had 6 bases not matched to a gene; V was cut back by 5 bases and J by 1 base. The CDR3 region is CASSEYRGLSNQPQHF. In DNA, the CDR3 is TGTGCCAGCAGCGAATACAGGGGGCTGAGCAATCAGCCCCAGCATTTT.

CDR3 in amino acids: CASSQDTGQKNEKLFF. In nucleotides, the CDR3 is TGCGCCAGCAGCCAAGATACGGGACAGAAGAATGAAAAACTGTTTTTT. The chain couples TRBV4-1 to TRBJ1-4; 7 nucleotides align to TRBD1. Germline trimming cut 0 bases from V and 5 bases from J; bases unmatched to any gene: 6. The CDR3 loop spans 16 amino acids. Germline CDR1 MGHRA, CDR2 YSYEKL.

The chain carries TRBV30 and TRBJ2-7; possibly TRBD2 for D (5 bases). Germline lookup yields CDR1 GTSNPN and CDR2 SVGIG (reference sequence). The CDR3 has 14 amino acids. The ends were cut back, 0 bases at V and 4 bases at J, with 13 bases in the middle. The CDR3 spells CAWSVDGVRYEQYF. The CDR3 region has the DNA TGTGCCTGGAGTGTAGACGGGGTGCGATACGAGCAGTACTTC.

On this clone itself: One end of the junction fails to match germline, which may point to a read error. The V call is TRBV4-1, the J call TRBJ2-7, with unresolved D. Germline V gives CDR1 MGHRA, CDR2 YSYEKL. The CDR3 covers 14 residues. This CDR3 is CASSQRVEAYEQYF. In nucleotides, the CDR3 is TGTGCCAGCAGCCAAAGGGTAGAGGCCTACGAGCAGTACTTC.

V is TRBV7-6 and J is TRBJ2-7; D call uncertain. This CDR3 is 11 amino acids long. Per the germline V gene, CDR1 is SGHVS and CDR2 is FNYEAQ. Trimming pared 6 bases from V and 4 bases from J, leaving 7 bases between. The CDR3 protein is CASSHGYEQYF. CDR3 in DNA: TGTGCCAGCAGTCACGGGTACGAGCAGTACTTC.

The rearrangement joins TRBV14 to TRBJ1-3; D might be TRBD1 (6 bases). The germline V and J ends were trimmed by 4 bases and 0 bases, with 16 bases remaining between them. CDR3 length: 17 amino acids. The germline V gene has CDR1 SGHDN and CDR2 FVKESK. In nucleotides, the CDR3 is TGTGCCAGCAGCCCCTTTGCGTGGGGGGCCTCTGGAAACACCATATATTTT. Translated: CASSPFAWGASGNTIYF. The full variable domain, in which reference TRBV14 and TRBJ1-3 provide the parts outside the CDR3, is EAGVTQFPSHSVIEKGQTVTLRCDPISGHDNLYWYRRVMGKEIKFLLHFVKESKQDESGMPNNRFLAERTGGTYSTLKVQPAELEDSGVYFCASSPFAWGASGNTIYFGEGSWLTVV.

A few counts support this clone. An end of the junction differs from the germline gene, which may be a read error. The V call is TRBV5-1, the J call TRBJ1-5, with D perhaps TRBD1 (5 bases). CDR1 and CDR2 from the germline V gene are SGHRS and YFSETQ. This CDR3 spans 15 amino acids. The CDR3 loop reads CASSSDRGLSQPQHF. The CDR3 DNA follows: TGTGCCAGCAGCTCAGACCGGGGCCTCAGCCAGCCCCAGCATTTT. Full variable domain (rest looked up from reference TRBV5-1 and TRBJ1-5): KAGVTQTPRYLIKTRGQQVTLSCSPISGHRSVSWYQQTPGQGLQFLFEYFSETQRNKGNFPGRFSGRQFSNSRSEMNVSTLELGDSALYLCASSSDRGLSQPQHFGDGTRLSIL.

The chain employs TRBV9 and TRBJ1-5; TRBD1 aligns across 8 bases. Germline V gene lookup returns CDR1 SGDLS and CDR2 YYNGEE. The CDR3 has 16 amino acids. Trimming at V came to 5 bases and at J to 4 bases, leaving 11 bases not matched to a gene. CDR3 coding DNA: TGTGCCAGCAGGTCCCTCGGACAGGGCGATAATCAGCCCCAGCATTTT. Protein product: CASRSLGQGDNQPQHF.

The CDR3 loop is CASSIPGTFTEAFF. In DNA form, the CDR3 reads TGTGCCAGCAGCATACCCGGGACATTCACTGAAGCTTTCTTT. This chain joins TRBV7-8 and TRBJ1-1; D might be TRBD1 (6 bases). The ends were cut back, 5 bases at V and 4 bases at J, with 14 bases in the middle. The germline V gene encodes CDR1 SGHVS and CDR2 FQNEAQ. The CDR3 loop spans 14 amino acids.

The chain carries TRBV10-1 and TRBJ2-2; 9 nucleotides match TRBD2. J lost 6 bases, V lost 2 bases, and 7 bases had no gene match. Germline assignment: CDR1 WNHNN and CDR2 SYGVQD (reference sequence). The CDR3 runs to 16 residues. CDR3 in amino acids: CASSERGAGGSGELFF. The CDR3 nucleotides are TGCGCCAGCAGTGAGCGGGGAGCGGGGGGTTCCGGGGAGCTGTTTTTT.

The V gene is TRBV19, the J gene TRBJ2-7; D remains ambiguous. This CDR3 is 15 amino acids long. V was pared by 0 bases and J by 3 bases, with 12 bases between. Germline assignment: CDR1 LNHDA and CDR2 SQIVND (reference sequence). DNA for the CDR3: TGTGCCAGTAGTATAGATCACGTACAAGGCTACGAGCAGTACTTC. It yields the protein CASSIDHVQGYEQYF. Combining the CDR3 with reference TRBV19 and TRBJ2-7 gives the whole variable domain DGGITQSPKYLFRKEGQNVTLSCEQNLNHDAMYWYRQDPGQGLRLIYYSQIVNDFQKGDIAEGYSVSREKKESFPLTVTSAQKNPTAFYLCASSIDHVQGYEQYFGPGTRLTVT.